This entry lists 28 T cell receptor beta chains sequenced from one sample in a study of radiation and T cells in renal cell carcinoma (dated by TCRdb to between 2020 and 2021). Libraries were constructed by the immunoSEQ multiplex PCR assay. This is the immuneACCESS table as TCRdb keeps it, with only in-frame sequences that have V and J called. A part of the clones is gone; compared with another copy, unresolved V genes explain less than half, and the rest is unexplained. The table for this sample lists around 100,000 clones; roughly 88% of them were counted only once. Under 8.5% of the sample rests with the top ten. Sample time point, as interpreted from the label and publication: blood 4 weeks post-SBRT, at nephrectomy. Reading the label with the study, this specimen's treatment or condition is: 15 Gy SBRT to primary tumor, nephrectomy 4 weeks later. Sequencing was performed on blood, taken from a patient whose treatment included radiotherapy and nephrectomy. The receptor set was obtained from a man between 60 and 75 years old with renal cell carcinoma.

This clone was detected only a few times. This chain links TRBV10-3 with TRBJ2-7; TRBD2 aligns across 11 bases. The CDR3 loop spans 14 amino acids. Germline V gene data show CDR1 as ENHRY and CDR2 as SYGVKD. The V segment lost 11 bases and the J segment 4 bases; nucleotides outside the gene matches: 10. The CDR3 loop is CASGRGTSGYEQYF. The CDR3, as DNA: TGTGCCTCAGGGCGGGGGACTAGCGGTTACGAGCAGTACTTC.

This rearrangement joins TRBV7-2 to TRBJ2-7; D remains unclear. The ends were cut back, 5 bases at V and 2 bases at J, with 16 bases in the middle. CDR1 is SGHTA, CDR2 FQGNSA, per germline. The CDR3 consists of 15 residues. The DNA for the CDR3 is TGTGCCAGCAGCCCCCCTGTAGTAGCCACCTACGAGCAGTACTTC. Translation gives CASSPPVVATYEQYF.

The chain couples TRBV30 to TRBJ1-4, with TRBD1 matching 7 bases. Germline lookup yields CDR1 GTSNPN and CDR2 SVGIG (reference sequence). Germline trimming cut 3 bases from V and 1 base from J; bases unmatched to any gene: 2. This CDR3 has 14 residues. The CDR3 DNA is TGTGCCTGGAGCAGACAGGGAACTAATGAAAAACTGTTTTTT. Amino acids: CAWSRQGTNEKLFF. The variable domain in full, with the rest retrieved from reference TRBV30 and TRBJ1-4, is SQTIHQWPATLVQPVGSPLSLECTVEGTSNPNLYWYRQAAGRGLQLLFYSVGIGQISSEVPQNLSASRPQDRQFILSSKKLLLSDSGFYLCAWSRQGTNEKLFFGSGTQLSVL.

Only one count was recorded for this clone. The chain has TRBV28 and TRBJ2-2; D is uncertain. V was pared by 6 bases and J by 2 bases, with 10 bases between. This CDR3 comprises 14 residues. Germline CDR1 reads MDHEN; CDR2 reads SYDVKM. CDR3 loop: CASRREVNTGELFF. CDR3 DNA sequence: TGTGCCAGCAGGAGAGAAGTTAACACCGGGGAGCTGTTTTTT.

The chain couples TRBV27 to TRBJ1-2; the match to TRBD1 covers 8 bases. The germline V gene encodes CDR1 MNHEY and CDR2 SMNVEV (reference sequence). The ends lost 2 bases at V and 6 bases at J; junction bases unmatched: 8. The CDR3 consists of 15 residues. The CDR3 here is CASSLMGQALHGYTF. In nucleotides, the CDR3 is TGTGCCAGCAGTTTAATGGGACAGGCGTTACATGGCTACACCTTC.

The V call is TRBV27, the J call TRBJ2-2; 14 bases line up with TRBD2. The length of the CDR3 is 17 residues. Germline V gene lookup returns CDR1 MNHEY and CDR2 SMNVEV (reference sequence). J was trimmed by 2 bases and V by 6 bases; bases with no gene match: 5. CDR3 DNA sequence: TGTGCCAGCAGCGGCGGGACTAGCGGGAGTAACACCGGGGAGCTGTTTTTT. Protein product: CASSGGTSGSNTGELFF.

V gene TRBV15 combines with J gene TRBJ2-2; 7 positions match TRBD2. The germline V gene has CDR1 LNHNV and CDR2 YYDKDF (reference sequence). Germline trimming cut 7 bases from V and 0 bases from J; bases unmatched to any gene: 5. The CDR3 is 15 residues long. CDR3 in amino acids: CATTEAGSNTGELFF. DNA for the CDR3: TGTGCCACCACCGAAGCGGGGTCGAACACCGGGGAGCTGTTTTTT.

This chain uses TRBV10-1 with TRBJ2-7, with TRBD1 matching 9 bases. CDR1 is WNHNN and CDR2 is SYGVQD in the germline V gene (reference sequence). The CDR3 is made up of 14 amino acids. With 6 bases clipped from V and 2 bases from J, the junction kept 5 bases outside the gene matches. The CDR3, as DNA: TGCGCCAGCAGCCCAGGACAGGGGACCTACGAGCAGTACTTC. This encodes CASSPGQGTYEQYF.

The chain has TRBV11-2 and TRBJ2-7; tentatively, D is TRBD2 (6 bases). The germline V and J ends were trimmed by 5 bases and 6 bases, with 17 bases remaining between them. Germline CDR1 reads SGHAT; CDR2 reads FQNNGV. The CDR3 spans 14 residues. CDR3 in DNA: TGTGCCAGCAGCCCCACGGGAGCTTCTAGCGAGCAGTACTTC. Translating it yields CASSPTGASSEQYF. Variable domain in full (rest from reference TRBV11-2 and TRBJ2-7): EAGVAQSPRYKIIEKRQSVAFWCNPISGHATLYWYQQILGQGPKLLIQFQNNGVVDDSQLPKDRFSAERLKGVDSTLKIQPAKLEDSAVYLCASSPTGASSEQYFGPGTRLTVT.

The J gene is TRBJ2-7, the V gene TRBV7-8, with 11 bases matching TRBD2. This CDR3 comprises 17 residues. The germline CDR1 and CDR2 sequences are SGHVS and FQNEAQ. The V gene end was trimmed by 3 bases and the J gene end by 3 bases; junction bases not matched to a gene: 10. In nucleotides, the CDR3 is TGTGCCAGCAGCTTGCCTCCGGGACTAGCGGCTATCTACGAGCAGTACTTC. Its protein is CASSLPPGLAAIYEQYF. The whole variable domain, remainder taken from reference TRBV7-8 and TRBJ2-7, is GAGVSQSPRYKVAKRGQDVALRCDPISGHVSLFWYQQALGQGPEFLTYFQNEAQLDKSGLPSDRFFAERPEGSVSTLKIQRTQQEDSAVYLCASSLPPGLAAIYEQYFGPGTRLTVT.

This chain connects TRBV7-9 to TRBJ2-3; D possibly corresponds to TRBD2 (6 bases). Germline values: CDR1 SEHNR, CDR2 FQNEAQ (reference sequence). The CDR3 extends over 14 amino acids. V lost 2 bases to trimming and J lost 0 bases, with 6 bases between them. The CDR3 DNA follows: TGTGCCAGCAGCTTAAGCGGGAGCACAGATACGCAGTATTTT. Residues: CASSLSGSTDTQYF.

V gene TRBV4-1 combines with J gene TRBJ2-2; TRBD1 might be the D (6 bases). Trimming shortened V by 2 bases and J by 6 bases, and 13 bases separated the two germline ends. The CDR3 has 15 residues. Germline CDR1 reads MGHRA; CDR2 reads YSYEKL. CDR3 in DNA: TGCGCCAGCAGCCAACCTTCTACAGGGCCCGGGGAGCTGTTTTTT. This codes for CASSQPSTGPGELFF.

This clone came up once. The chain recombines TRBV7-9 with TRBJ1-4; D possibly corresponds to TRBD1 (6 bases). CDR3 length equals 15 residues. V was cut by 5 bases and J by 10 bases, with 20 bases left in between. Germline assignment: CDR1 SEHNR and CDR2 FQNEAQ (reference sequence). Here the CDR3 reads CASSPRGLPGGKLFF. The CDR3 nucleotides are TGTGCCAGCAGCCCTAGGGGGTTACCTGGCGGAAAACTGTTTTTT. The whole variable domain, remainder taken from reference TRBV7-9 and TRBJ1-4, is DTGVSQNPRHKITKRGQNVTFRCDPISEHNRLYWYRQTLGQGPEFLTYFQNEAQLEKSRLLSDRFSAERPKGSFSTLEIQRTEQGDSAMYLCASSPRGLPGGKLFFGSGTQLSVL.

The V and J genes are TRBV5-1 and TRBJ2-6; D is perhaps TRBD1 (5 bases). The CDR3 length is 16 residues. In germline, CDR1 is SGHRS, CDR2 YFSETQ. V lost 4 bases, J lost 3 bases, and 14 bases lay in between. The CDR3: CASSRAGPHGANVLTF. The CDR3 nucleotides are TGCGCCAGCAGCCGGGCAGGGCCCCATGGGGCCAACGTCCTGACTTTC. Full variable domain (remainder filled in from reference TRBV5-1 and TRBJ2-6): KAGVTQTPRYLIKTRGQQVTLSCSPISGHRSVSWYQQTPGQGLQFLFEYFSETQRNKGNFPGRFSGRQFSNSRSEMNVSTLELGDSALYLCASSRAGPHGANVLTFGAGSRLTVL.

The chain carries TRBV15 and TRBJ2-1; the D gene is possibly TRBD1 (5 bases). This CDR3 has 16 amino acids. Germline loops: CDR1 LNHNV, CDR2 YYDKDF (reference sequence). V gave up 0 bases and J gave up 12 bases, with 21 bases separating them. The CDR3: CATSRDSTLGPSGQFF. Here the CDR3 DNA reads TGTGCCACCAGCAGAGATTCTACATTGGGGCCCTCGGGGCAGTTCTTC. Looking up the rest from reference TRBV15 and TRBJ2-1 gives the full variable domain: DAMVIQNPRYQVTQFGKPVTLSCSQTLNHNVMYWYQQKSSQAPKLLFHYYDKDFNNEADTPDNFQSRRPNTSFCFLDIRSPGLGDTAMYLCATSRDSTLGPSGQFFGPGTRLTVL.

This chain uses TRBV7-9 with TRBJ1-4, with unresolved D. Germline V gene data show CDR1 as SEHNR and CDR2 as FQNEAQ (reference sequence). V was clipped by 4 bases and J by 8 bases, with 14 bases between them. The CDR3 contains 14 residues. The CDR3, as DNA: TGTGCCAGCAGCTGGGCCATGAAGCGGGAAAAACTGTTTTTT. This codes for CASSWAMKREKLFF. Supplemented by reference TRBV7-9 and TRBJ1-4, the full variable domain reads DTGVSQNPRHKITKRGQNVTFRCDPISEHNRLYWYRQTLGQGPEFLTYFQNEAQLEKSRLLSDRFSAERPKGSFSTLEIQRTEQGDSAMYLCASSWAMKREKLFFGSGTQLSVL.

The chain links TRBV7-8 to TRBJ2-7; D may be TRBD2 (6 bases). From germline, CDR1 is SGHVS and CDR2 FQNEAQ. The CDR3 loop spans 14 amino acids. Trimming removed 3 bases at V and 2 bases at J, with 11 bases between. The CDR3 protein is CASSFGGKAYEQYF. In DNA form, the CDR3 reads TGTGCCAGCAGCTTTGGAGGGAAGGCCTACGAGCAGTACTTC.

The table lists this clone with a count of one. The chain carries TRBV5-1 and TRBJ2-7; D unresolved. The V gene lost 0 bases and the J gene lost 6 bases, with 7 bases spanning the gap. The V gene's germline CDR1 is SGHRS and CDR2 YFSETQ. The CDR3 length is 12 residues. The CDR3 loop is CASSLAPGEQYF. The CDR3 bases are TGCGCCAGCAGCTTGGCCCCCGGCGAGCAGTACTTC.

V is TRBV18 and J is TRBJ2-7, with 8 nucleotides matching TRBD1. The junction had 10 bases not matched to a gene; V was cut back by 3 bases and J by 3 bases. This CDR3 spans 16 amino acids. CDR1 and CDR2 (germline): KGHSH, LQKENI. The CDR3 reads CASSPLIGQGYYEQYF. CDR3 nucleotides: TGTGCCAGCTCACCGCTGATTGGACAGGGTTACTACGAGCAGTACTTC.

This sequence joins TRBV6-1 and TRBJ2-5; D possibly corresponds to TRBD1 (5 bases). The CDR3 runs 16 residues. Trimming shortened V by 2 bases and J by 2 bases, and 15 bases separated the two germline ends. Germline lookup yields CDR1 MNHNS and CDR2 SASEGT. As DNA, the CDR3 is TGTGCCAGCAGTGAACGGCAGGGCGTAGGGCAAGAGACCCAGTACTTC. It translates to CASSERQGVGQETQYF.

This clone turned up a few times. The V and J genes are TRBV5-5 and TRBJ1-2; 9 bases fit TRBD1. The CDR3 has 15 amino acids. V dropped 4 bases and J dropped 0; count of bases not matched to a gene: 4. Germline CDR1 is SGHKS and CDR2 is YYEKEE (reference sequence). The CDR3 loop is CASSPRDRANYGYTF. The CDR3 DNA reads as TGTGCCAGCAGCCCCCGGGACAGGGCTAACTATGGCTACACCTTC.

V gene TRBV9 combines with J gene TRBJ2-7, with 7 nucleotides matching TRBD2. Germline CDR1 SGDLS, CDR2 YYNGEE. V lost 0 bases and J lost 4; bases outside the gene matches: 7. The CDR3 is 15 amino acids. The CDR3 reads CASSVAGGGDYEQYF. In DNA, the CDR3 is TGTGCCAGCAGCGTAGCGGGAGGAGGCGATTACGAGCAGTACTTC.

This chain uses TRBV7-8 with TRBJ2-3; unclear D gene. Trimming took off 1 base at V and 2 bases at J, with 13 bases between the two ends. Germline V gene lookup returns CDR1 SGHVS and CDR2 FQNEAQ. The length of the CDR3 is 16 residues. This CDR3 reads CASSLGFLGTTDTQYF. The CDR3 nucleotides read TGTGCCAGCAGCTTAGGGTTTTTAGGCACCACAGATACGCAGTATTTT.

The V and J genes are TRBV14 and TRBJ2-2; D may be TRBD1 (5 bases). The CDR3 length is 16 residues. The germline CDR1 and CDR2 sequences are SGHDN and FVKESK. The V and J ends lost 4 bases and 7 bases respectively, with 19 bases between them. The CDR3 loop reads CASSPLQGAYIGELFF. CDR3 bases: TGTGCCAGCAGCCCCCTCCAAGGGGCATACATCGGGGAGCTGTTTTTT. Full variable domain (missing parts from reference TRBV14 and TRBJ2-2): EAGVTQFPSHSVIEKGQTVTLRCDPISGHDNLYWYRRVMGKEIKFLLHFVKESKQDESGMPNNRFLAERTGGTYSTLKVQPAELEDSGVYFCASSPLQGAYIGELFFGEGSRLTVL.

The chain employs TRBV5-6 and TRBJ2-5, with TRBD1 identical over 11 bases. Germline assignment: CDR1 SGHDT and CDR2 YYEEEE. This CDR3 has 17 amino acids. Germline trimming cut 1 base from V and 7 bases from J; bases unmatched to any gene: 12. The CDR3 protein is CASSLPGQGERSGTQYF. CDR3 bases: TGTGCCAGCAGCTTGCCGGGACAGGGGGAAAGATCGGGGACCCAGTACTTC.

V is TRBV10-2 and J is TRBJ2-7; 9 nucleotides line up with TRBD1. The V gene's germline CDR1 is WSHSY and CDR2 SAAADI. The V gene end was trimmed by 3 bases and the J gene end by 6 bases; junction bases not matched to a gene: 9. The CDR3 runs to 15 residues. The CDR3 DNA follows: TGCGCCAGCAGTGAAGCCGGGACAGGGTTCATCGAGCAGTACTTC. It encodes CASSEAGTGFIEQYF.

The genes are TRBV19 and TRBJ2-2; D possibly corresponds to TRBD1 (6 bases). CDR3 length: 15 amino acids. V was pared by 3 bases and J by 7 bases, with 15 bases between. Germline lookup yields CDR1 LNHDA and CDR2 SQIVND (reference sequence). CDR3 residues: CASSIYAGAIGELFF. For the CDR3, the DNA is TGTGCCAGTAGTATTTACGCAGGGGCGATCGGGGAGCTGTTTTTT.

This rearrangement joins TRBV4-3 to TRBJ2-1; no definite D call. Per germline, CDR1 LGHNA and CDR2 YSLEER. Trimming stripped 0 bases from V and 9 bases from J, with 12 bases between. The CDR3 contains 14 residues. The CDR3 here is CASSQDRGYFEQFF. CDR3 sequence (DNA): TGCGCCAGCAGCCAAGATCGAGGCTATTTTGAGCAGTTCTTC.